Listed here are 19 T cell receptor beta chains from one sample, sequenced in a study of long-term antiretroviral therapy in people with HIV. Running of the v3.0 immunoSEQ assay took place at survey level. The table came from immunoSEQ multiplex PCR; TCRdb's copy has only in-frame clones and leaves some out. The sample consists of 20,000 to 25,000 clones, around 95% of them appearing once. The sequencing here drew on unsorted PBMCs, taken around 5.2 years after starting antiretroviral therapy. These receptors all come from a woman in her fifties or sixties with HIV.

The chain joins TRBV28 to TRBJ2-5; D not certain. The CDR3 length is 13 residues. Trimming cost V 10 bases and J 5 bases, with 17 bases left between them. Per germline, CDR1 MDHEN and CDR2 SYDVKM. CDR3 residues: CATETALGETQYF. CDR3 nucleotide sequence: TGTGCCACCGAAACTGCATTGGGGGAGACCCAGTACTTC.

The gene calls are TRBV5-6 and TRBJ2-6, with D tentatively TRBD1 (6 bases). Germline V gene data show CDR1 as SGHDT and CDR2 as YYEEEE. The CDR3 consists of 18 residues. Trimming took off 0 bases at V and 3 bases at J, with 16 bases between the two ends. Here the CDR3 reads CASSLDRGYVYGANVLTF. The CDR3 nucleotides read TGTGCCAGCAGCTTGGATAGGGGGTATGTTTATGGGGCCAACGTCCTGACTTTC.

The rearrangement links TRBV4-1 to TRBJ2-3, with D hard to call. V was trimmed by 5 bases and J by 0 bases, leaving 3 bases between them. Germline CDR1 MGHRA, CDR2 YSYEKL. The CDR3 length is 12 residues. Written as DNA, the CDR3 is TGCGCCAGCAGCACAAGCACAGATACGCAGTATTTT. It yields the protein CASSTSTDTQYF.

The chain combines TRBV5-1 with TRBJ1-2, with 10 bases aligning to TRBD1. Trimming cost V 4 bases and J 7 bases; bases outside gene matches: 7. The CDR3 runs to 14 residues. Germline CDR1 and CDR2: SGHRS and YFSETQ. CDR3 protein: CASSVDRGDFGYTF. The CDR3 DNA reads as TGCGCCAGCAGCGTGGACAGGGGGGACTTTGGCTACACCTTC.

This chain connects TRBV4-1 to TRBJ2-1; 11 nucleotides align to TRBD2. The V gene's germline CDR1 is MGHRA and CDR2 YSYEKL. The CDR3 consists of 17 residues. V lost 3 bases, J lost 8 bases, and 12 bases stayed unmatched. The CDR3 loop is CASSQYISGRGNDEQFF. CDR3 nucleotide sequence: TGCGCCAGCAGCCAGTATATTAGCGGGAGGGGTAACGATGAGCAGTTCTTC.

The V gene is TRBV9, the J gene TRBJ2-7, with 8 bases identical to TRBD1. This CDR3 is 14 amino acids long. Germline CDR1 and CDR2: SGDLS and YYNGEE. Losses at the gene ends were 7 bases for V and 6 bases for J; bases not matched to a gene: 12. CDR3 in DNA: TGTGCCAGCTCGCGGACAGGGTGGGCCAGCGAGCAGTACTTC. It codes for CASSRTGWASEQYF.

This rearrangement joins TRBV7-3 to TRBJ2-3, with D maybe TRBD1 (6 bases). CDR1 is SGHTA, CDR2 FQGTGA, per germline. Trimming left V 2 bases short and J 0 bases short, with 18 bases between. The CDR3 spans 18 residues. This CDR3 reads CASSLCRDTCPSTDTQYF. In nucleotides, the CDR3 is TGTGCCAGCAGCTTATGCCGGGACACATGCCCTAGCACAGATACGCAGTATTTT.

The rearrangement uses TRBV7-8 and TRBJ1-5; unclear D gene. This CDR3 has 15 amino acids. Germline-derived CDR1 and CDR2 are SGHVS and FQNEAQ. With 5 bases removed from V and 5 bases from J, the gap between germline ends came to 16 bases. The CDR3 reads CASSLLGHSDQPQHF. CDR3 bases: TGTGCCAGCAGCCTATTAGGGCACTCCGATCAGCCCCAGCATTTT.

The chain joins TRBV27 to TRBJ2-7; 8 bases are a match to TRBD2. CDR3 length: 15 residues. Unmatched junction bases numbered 10, after V lost 4 bases and J lost 5 bases. The germline CDR1 and CDR2 sequences are MNHEY and SMNVEV (reference sequence). The CDR3 DNA sequence: TGTGCCAGCAGTTCCAGACTAGCGCTGGGTGACGAGCAGTACTTC. Amino acid sequence: CASSSRLALGDEQYF.

This clone was picked up one time. J is TRBJ1-2 and V is TRBV11-2; 9 bases are a match to TRBD1. This CDR3 is built from 15 residues. V trimming: 5 bases; J trimming: 4 bases; junction bases outside the gene matches: 8. CDR1 is SGHAT, CDR2 FQNNGV, per germline. CDR3 coding DNA: TGTGCCAGCAGCCCGCGGACAGGGGTCGGCTATGGCTACACCTTC. Translation: CASSPRTGVGYGYTF.

This clone has a single count. The CDR3 loop is CASSLAQELGKLFF. CDR3 DNA sequence: TGTGCCAGCAGCTTAGCCCAGGAATTGGGGAAACTGTTTTTT. The V and J genes are TRBV7-2 and TRBJ1-4, with unresolved D. Trimming cost V 0 bases and J 11 bases, with 13 bases left between them. From germline, CDR1 is SGHTA and CDR2 FQGNSA. The CDR3 loop spans 14 amino acids.

V and J are TRBV5-1 and TRBJ1-5; 8 bases agree with TRBD1. The germline CDR1 and CDR2 sequences are SGHRS and YFSETQ. The CDR3 runs to 15 residues. Germline trimming cut 0 bases from V and 5 bases from J; bases unmatched to any gene: 4. Here the CDR3 reads CASSLAGDRHQPQHF. CDR3 coding DNA: TGCGCCAGCAGCTTGGCCGGGGACAGGCATCAGCCCCAGCATTTT.

The rearrangement joins TRBV7-2 to TRBJ2-3; D unclear. This CDR3 comprises 15 residues. Germline-derived CDR1 and CDR2 are SGHTA and FQGNSA. V was shortened by 5 bases and J by 0 bases, with 12 bases between the two germline ends. CDR3 residues: CASSPFRVSTDTQYF. In DNA form, the CDR3 reads TGTGCCAGCAGCCCCTTCCGGGTCAGCACAGATACGCAGTATTTT.

J is TRBJ1-4 and V is TRBV27; D is ambiguous. Trimming removed 2 bases at V and 0 bases at J, with 13 bases between. The V gene's germline CDR1 is MNHEY and CDR2 SMNVEV (reference sequence). The CDR3 covers 17 residues. The CDR3: CASSLSGAAATNEKLFF. DNA for the CDR3: TGTGCCAGCAGTTTAAGTGGCGCAGCTGCAACTAATGAAAAACTGTTTTTT. Full variable domain (missing parts from reference TRBV27 and TRBJ1-4): EAQVTQNPRYLITVTGKKLTVTCSQNMNHEYMSWYRQDPGLGLRQIYYSMNVEVTDKGDVPEGYKVSRKEKRNFPLILESPSPNQTSLYFCASSLSGAAATNEKLFFGSGTQLSVL.

This chain connects TRBV18 to TRBJ1-4, with D possibly being TRBD1 (5 bases). V was cut by 3 bases and J by 8 bases, with 19 bases left in between. The CDR3 runs 16 residues. CDR1 is KGHSH, CDR2 LQKENI, per germline. CDR3 nucleotide sequence: TGTGCCAGCTCACCTAACATTGGGGGTTCTTTCGAAAAACTGTTTTTT. This encodes CASSPNIGGSFEKLFF.

The chain carries TRBV5-1 and TRBJ2-7; D remains ambiguous. Germline lookup yields CDR1 SGHRS and CDR2 YFSETQ. V was cut by 0 bases and J by 0 bases, with 10 bases left in between. There are 15 residues in the CDR3. The CDR3 region is CASSLALSHSYEQYF. CDR3 in DNA: TGCGCCAGCAGCTTGGCCCTTAGCCACTCCTACGAGCAGTACTTC.

The chain combines TRBV5-1 with TRBJ2-1, with 12 bases aligning to TRBD2. This CDR3 is built from 16 residues. CDR1 and CDR2 (germline): SGHRS, YFSETQ. The junction had 5 bases not matched to a gene; V was cut back by 3 bases and J by 4 bases. The CDR3 here is CASSSGLAGPYNEQFF. CDR3 in DNA: TGCGCCAGCAGCTCGGGACTAGCGGGCCCTTACAATGAGCAGTTCTTC.

The J gene is TRBJ1-1, the V gene TRBV5-4; TRBD1 is a possible D gene (6 bases). The V gene lost 2 bases and the J gene lost 12 bases, with 17 bases spanning the gap. CDR3 length: 13 residues. Germline V gene data show CDR1 as SGHNT and CDR2 as YYREEE (reference sequence). CDR3 nucleotide sequence: TGTGCCAGCAGCTTAGGACAGCCCGGGGAAACTTTCTTT. As protein: CASSLGQPGETFF. Full variable domain (rest looked up from reference TRBV5-4 and TRBJ1-1): ETGVTQSPTHLIKTRGQQVTLRCSSQSGHNTVSWYQQALGQGPQFIFQYYREEENGRGNFPPRFSGLQFPNYSSELNVNALELDDSALYLCASSLGQPGETFFGQGTRLTVV.

The CDR3 spells CASSLDLGREQFF. Here the CDR3 DNA reads TGTGCCAGCAGCTTAGATCTGGGGAGAGAGCAGTTCTTC. The rearrangement uses TRBV11-2 and TRBJ2-1; D is possibly TRBD2 (5 bases). This CDR3 region has 13 residues. Germline V CDR1 and CDR2: SGHAT, FQNNGV. Trimming removed 0 bases from V and 10 bases from J, with 10 bases in between.